This TCR beta chain was captured by sequencing in a study of blood T cell repertoires in COVID-19. Whole-study context: Acute and convalescent COVID-19 specimens originated in the United States, Italy and Spain. T cells, B-cell-depleted T cells, or PBMCs provided the cDNA or gDNA that served as material.

Original data processing: Amplification of reference gene primers was used by the study to estimate nucleated cell counts. Assay used: immunoSEQ multiplex PCR; TCRdb lists only in-frame clones, some missing. Clone size and the V and J calls come from that table; the DNA yielded D and trimming. Among 95,000 to 120,000 clones listed, approximately 90% were seen once. The CDR3 consists of 17 residues. Germline loops: CDR1 LNHDA, CDR2 SQIVND (reference sequence). Trimming left V 6 bases short and J 0 bases short, with 18 bases between. The genes are TRBV19 and TRBJ1-5; D uncertain. Source material: peripheral blood. This TCR was recovered from a woman aged 45-59 years with acute or convalescent COVID-19. CDR3 residues: CASSLGGSGGSNQPQHF. The CDR3 DNA reads TGTGCCAGTAGCCTCGGAGGGTCCGGCGGTAGCAATCAGCCCCAGCATTTT.